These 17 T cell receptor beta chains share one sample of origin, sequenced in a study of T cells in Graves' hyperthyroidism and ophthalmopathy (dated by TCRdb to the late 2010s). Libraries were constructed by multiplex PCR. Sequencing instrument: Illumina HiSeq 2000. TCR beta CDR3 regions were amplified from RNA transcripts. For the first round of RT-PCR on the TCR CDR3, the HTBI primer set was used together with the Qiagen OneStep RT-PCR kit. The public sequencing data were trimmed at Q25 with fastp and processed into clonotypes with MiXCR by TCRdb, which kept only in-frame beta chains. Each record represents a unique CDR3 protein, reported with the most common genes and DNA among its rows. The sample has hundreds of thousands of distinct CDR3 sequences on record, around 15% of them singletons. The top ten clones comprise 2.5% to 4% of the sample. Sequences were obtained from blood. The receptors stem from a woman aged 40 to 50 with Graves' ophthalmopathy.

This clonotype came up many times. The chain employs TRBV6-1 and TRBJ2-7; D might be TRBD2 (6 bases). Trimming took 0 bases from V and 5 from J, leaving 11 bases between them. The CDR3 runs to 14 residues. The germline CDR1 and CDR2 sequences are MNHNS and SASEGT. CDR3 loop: CASSEASGRNEQYF. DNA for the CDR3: TGTGCCAGCAGTGAAGCCTCGGGGAGGAACGAGCAGTACTTC.

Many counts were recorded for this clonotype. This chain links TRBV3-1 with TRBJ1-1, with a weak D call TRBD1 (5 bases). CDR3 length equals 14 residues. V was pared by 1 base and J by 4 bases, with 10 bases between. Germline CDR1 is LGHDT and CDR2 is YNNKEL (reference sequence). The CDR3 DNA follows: TGTGCCAGCAGCCAAGGGGGCGTAATCACTGAAGCTTTCTTT. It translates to CASSQGGVITEAFF.

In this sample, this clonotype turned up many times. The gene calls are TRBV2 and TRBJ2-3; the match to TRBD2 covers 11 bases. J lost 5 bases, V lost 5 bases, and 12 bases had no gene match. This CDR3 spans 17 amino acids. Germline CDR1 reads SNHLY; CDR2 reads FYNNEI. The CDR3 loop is CASSTGQLLAGEDTQYF. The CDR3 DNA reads TGTGCCAGCAGTACGGGACAGCTACTAGCGGGAGAAGATACGCAGTATTTT.

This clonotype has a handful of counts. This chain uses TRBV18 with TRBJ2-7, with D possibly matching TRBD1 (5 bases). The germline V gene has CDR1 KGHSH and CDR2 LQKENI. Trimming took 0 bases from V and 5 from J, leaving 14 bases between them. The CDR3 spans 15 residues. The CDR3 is CASSPPKGWSNEQYF. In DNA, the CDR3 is TGTGCCAGCTCACCACCGAAGGGGTGGAGCAACGAGCAGTACTTC.

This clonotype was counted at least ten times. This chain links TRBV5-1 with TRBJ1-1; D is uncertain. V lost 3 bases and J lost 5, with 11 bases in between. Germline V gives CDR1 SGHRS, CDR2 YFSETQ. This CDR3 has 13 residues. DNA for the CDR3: TGCGCCAGCAGCTACCAGGATAAAACTGAAGCTTTCTTT. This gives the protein CASSYQDKTEAFF.

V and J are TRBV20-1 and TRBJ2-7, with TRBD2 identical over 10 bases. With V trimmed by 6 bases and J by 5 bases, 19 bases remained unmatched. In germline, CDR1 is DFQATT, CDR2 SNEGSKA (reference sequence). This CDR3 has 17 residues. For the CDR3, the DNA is TGCAGTGCCCCCATTCCCCTAGGGCTAGCGGGAGTCAACGAGCAGTACTTC. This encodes CSAPIPLGLAGVNEQYF.

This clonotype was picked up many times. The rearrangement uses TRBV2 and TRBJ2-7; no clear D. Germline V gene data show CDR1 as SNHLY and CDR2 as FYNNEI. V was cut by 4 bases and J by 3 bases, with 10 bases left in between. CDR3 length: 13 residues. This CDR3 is CASSVVNRYEQYF. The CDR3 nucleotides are TGTGCCAGCAGTGTGGTCAACCGCTACGAGCAGTACTTC.

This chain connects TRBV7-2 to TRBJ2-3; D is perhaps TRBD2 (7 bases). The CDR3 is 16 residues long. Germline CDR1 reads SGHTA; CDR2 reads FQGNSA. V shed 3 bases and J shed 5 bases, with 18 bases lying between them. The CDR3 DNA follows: TGTGCCAGCAGCTTGAGGGGGAGGGCCTCGGGAGATACGCAGTATTTT. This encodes CASSLRGRASGDTQYF.

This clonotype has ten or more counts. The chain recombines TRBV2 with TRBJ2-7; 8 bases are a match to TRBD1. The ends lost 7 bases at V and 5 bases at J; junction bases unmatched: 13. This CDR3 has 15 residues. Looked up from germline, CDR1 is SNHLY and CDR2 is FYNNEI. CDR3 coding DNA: TGTGCCAGCATTAATGGGACAGGCCTACTAAACGAGCAGTACTTC. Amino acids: CASINGTGLLNEQYF.

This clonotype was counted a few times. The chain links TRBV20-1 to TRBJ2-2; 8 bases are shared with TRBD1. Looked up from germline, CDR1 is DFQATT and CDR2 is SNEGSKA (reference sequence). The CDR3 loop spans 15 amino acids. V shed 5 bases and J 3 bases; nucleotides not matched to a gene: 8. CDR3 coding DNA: TGCAGTGCTTCCCCATCGGACAGGGACACCGGGGAGCTGTTTTTT. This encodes CSASPSDRDTGELFF.

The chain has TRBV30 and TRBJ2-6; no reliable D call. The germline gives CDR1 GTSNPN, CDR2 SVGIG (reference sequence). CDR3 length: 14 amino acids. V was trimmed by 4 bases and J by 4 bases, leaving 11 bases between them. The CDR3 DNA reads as TGTGCCTGGACCCGAGGATCCGGGGCCAACGTCCTGACTTTC. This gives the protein CAWTRGSGANVLTF.

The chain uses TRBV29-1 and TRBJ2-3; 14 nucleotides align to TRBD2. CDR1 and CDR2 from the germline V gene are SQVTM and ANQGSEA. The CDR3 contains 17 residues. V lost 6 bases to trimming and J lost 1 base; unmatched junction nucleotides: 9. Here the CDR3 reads CSVPGTSGSRGTDTQYF. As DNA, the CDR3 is TGCAGCGTCCCCGGGACTAGCGGGAGTCGGGGCACAGATACGCAGTATTTT.

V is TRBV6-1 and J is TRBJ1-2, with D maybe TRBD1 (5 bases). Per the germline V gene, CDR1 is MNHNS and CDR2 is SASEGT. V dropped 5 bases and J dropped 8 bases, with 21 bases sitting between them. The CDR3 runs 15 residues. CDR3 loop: CASSLVLREAHGYTF. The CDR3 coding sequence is TGTGCCAGCAGTTTAGTACTCAGGGAGGCGCACGGCTACACCTTC.

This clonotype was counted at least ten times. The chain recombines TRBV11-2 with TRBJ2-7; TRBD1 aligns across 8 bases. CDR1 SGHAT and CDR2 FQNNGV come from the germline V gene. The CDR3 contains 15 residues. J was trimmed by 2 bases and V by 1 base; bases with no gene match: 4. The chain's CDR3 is CASSLVRTGTYEQYF. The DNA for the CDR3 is TGTGCCAGCAGCTTAGTCAGGACAGGGACCTACGAGCAGTACTTC.

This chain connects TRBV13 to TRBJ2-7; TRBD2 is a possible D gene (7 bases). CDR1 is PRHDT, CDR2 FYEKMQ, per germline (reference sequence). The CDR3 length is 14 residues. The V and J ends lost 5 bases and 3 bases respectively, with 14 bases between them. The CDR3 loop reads CASSPRGGIYEQYF. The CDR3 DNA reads TGTGCCAGCAGCCCTAGGGGGGGGATCTACGAGCAGTACTTC. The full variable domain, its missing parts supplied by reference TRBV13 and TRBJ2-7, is AAGVIQSPRHLIKEKRETATLKCYPIPRHDTVYWYQQGPGQDPQFLISFYEKMQSDKGSIPDRFSAQQFSDYHSELNMSSLELGDSALYFCASSPRGGIYEQYFGPGTRLTVT.

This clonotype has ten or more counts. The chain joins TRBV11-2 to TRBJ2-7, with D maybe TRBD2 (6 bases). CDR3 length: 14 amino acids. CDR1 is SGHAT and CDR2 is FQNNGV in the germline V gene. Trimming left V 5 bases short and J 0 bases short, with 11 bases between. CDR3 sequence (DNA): TGTGCCAGCAGCGCCGGGACTTTCTCCTACGAGCAGTACTTC. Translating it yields CASSAGTFSYEQYF.

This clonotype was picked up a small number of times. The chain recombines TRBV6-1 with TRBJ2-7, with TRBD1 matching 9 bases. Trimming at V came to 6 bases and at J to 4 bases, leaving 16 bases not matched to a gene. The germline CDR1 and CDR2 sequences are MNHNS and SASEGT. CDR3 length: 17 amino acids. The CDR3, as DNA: TGTGCCAGCAGCCGCGACAAGAAACCGGGACAGGGATACGAGCAGTACTTC. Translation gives CASSRDKKPGQGYEQYF.